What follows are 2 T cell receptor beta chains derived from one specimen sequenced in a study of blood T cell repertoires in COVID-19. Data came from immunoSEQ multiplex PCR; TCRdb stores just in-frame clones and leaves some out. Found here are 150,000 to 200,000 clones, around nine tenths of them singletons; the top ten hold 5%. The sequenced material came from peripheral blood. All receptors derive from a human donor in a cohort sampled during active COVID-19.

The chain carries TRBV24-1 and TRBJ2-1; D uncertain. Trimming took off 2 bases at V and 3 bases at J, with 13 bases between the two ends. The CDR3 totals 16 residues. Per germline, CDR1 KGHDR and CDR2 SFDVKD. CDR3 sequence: CATSDSQVISYNEQFF. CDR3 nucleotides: TGTGCCACCAGTGATTCGCAAGTAATCAGCTACAATGAGCAGTTCTTC.

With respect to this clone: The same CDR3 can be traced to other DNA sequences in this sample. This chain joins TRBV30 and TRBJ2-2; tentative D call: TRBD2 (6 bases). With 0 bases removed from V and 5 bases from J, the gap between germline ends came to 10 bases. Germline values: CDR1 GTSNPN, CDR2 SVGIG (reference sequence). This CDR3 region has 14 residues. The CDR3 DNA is TGTGCCTGGAGTGTTAGGAGGGGAACCGGGGAGCTGTTTTTT. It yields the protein CAWSVRRGTGELFF.